The next 5 T cell receptor beta chains were all read from a single sample in a study of shared clonotypes between healthy human individuals. Naivety among CD8 cells was defined by CD45RO negativity and positive CCR7 selection, thereby excluding terminally differentiated effector memory CD45RA+ cells. Here immunoSEQ multiplex PCR was the method, and the copy in TCRdb shows in-frame clones only, minus some. Of around 650,000 clones listed, approximately 96% are singletons. The source material was naive CD8+ T cells sorted from blood. The source is a woman aged 25 to 45 in good health.

The chain recombines TRBV2 with TRBJ2-7; 11 bases agree with TRBD2. The germline CDR1 and CDR2 sequences are SNHLY and FYNNEI. The J segment lost 4 bases and the V segment lost 8 bases, leaving 1 base of the junction unmatched. The CDR3 length is 12 residues. CDR3 in amino acids: CASLAGGYEQYF. CDR3 nucleotides: TGTGCCAGCTTAGCGGGAGGGTACGAGCAGTACTTC.

The chain recombines TRBV28 with TRBJ2-7; D unclear. The CDR3 covers 16 residues. The V end was cut by 6 bases, the J end by 3 bases, with 21 bases between. Germline CDR1 and CDR2: MDHEN and SYDVKM. CDR3 coding DNA: TGTGCCAGCAGCCCATCGATAGTCTTGGGCAACTACGAGCAGTACTTC. Its protein is CASSPSIVLGNYEQYF.

With regard to this clone: Within the sample, other DNA sequences also encode this same CDR3. CDR3 sequence: CASSLLAGAYEQYF. CDR3 DNA: TGTGCCAGCAGTTTACTAGCGGGAGCGTACGAGCAGTACTTC. The chain combines TRBV28 with TRBJ2-7, with 10 bases identical to TRBD2. Germline values: CDR1 MDHEN, CDR2 SYDVKM. The CDR3 length is 14 residues. V lost 2 bases, J lost 4 bases, and 2 bases stayed unmatched.

This chain uses TRBV27 with TRBJ1-5, with no clear D. V lost 1 base, J lost 0 bases, and 4 bases lay in between. This CDR3 comprises 14 residues. Germline CDR1 MNHEY, CDR2 SMNVEV (reference sequence). For the CDR3, the DNA is TGTGCCAGCAGTTTATTGAATAGCAATCAGCCCCAGCATTTT. Amino acids: CASSLLNSNQPQHF.

This clone was picked up one time. CDR3 DNA sequence: TGTGCCAGCAGTCCCTCGGGAGCCAATCAGCCCCAGCATTTT. This translates into CASSPSGANQPQHF. The chain has TRBV6-5 and TRBJ1-5; no definite D call. V lost 5 bases and J lost 3, with 11 bases in between. This CDR3 region has 14 residues. The germline V gene encodes CDR1 MNHEY and CDR2 SVGAGI.